This TCR beta chain derives from a study of Ad26.COV2.S vaccination and SARS-CoV-2 variants (dated by TCRdb to the early 2020s). For the wider study: Vaccine-arm donors were drawn from COV1001, a multicentre, randomized, double-blind, placebo-controlled phase I-IIa trial of Ad26.COV2.S in healthy adults. Ad26.COV2.S was given intramuscularly at 5x10^10 or 1x10^11 viral particles, as a single shot or as two shots 56 days apart. Participants in the trial were split at random into five groups of five each, receiving low-dose or high-dose Ad26.COV2.S once or twice, or else placebo on both occasions. Investigators did not know the trial group allocation while performing experiments and assessing outcomes. TCRbeta repertoire sequencing served as the tool for gauging how specific and how broad the SARS-CoV-2-reactive T cell receptors were following Ad26.COV2.S vaccination. The TCR-sequenced set comprised around 30 samples: around 20 Ad26.COV2.S vaccine recipients, 5 placebo recipients and 8 SARS-CoV-2 convalescent individuals.

The sample's treatment or condition label is to be understood as: about 20 received Ad26.COV2.S at low or high dose, single or two shots; about 5 received placebo; per-sample allocation not given. For vaccine and placebo recipients, repertoires were sequenced using samples collected on day 63 after the first injection. Cohort 1b enrolled 25 adults aged 18-55 years at a single site in Boston, USA, between 29 July and 7 August 2020. Ad26.COV2.S consisted of a replication-incompetent adenovirus type 26 vector by which a prefusion-stabilized SARS-CoV-2 spike protein from the original Wuhan strain was expressed. The research as a whole found: Comparing responses between vaccine doses or regimens was not something the study was powered to do. Spike-specific TCR breadth was higher in Ad26.COV2.S recipients than in placebo recipients (P = 0.0014). Comparable non-spike TCR breadth was observed between vaccine and placebo recipients, consistent with only spike being contained in the vaccine. The authors noted that the TCR breadth and depth analyses may have underestimated total T cell responses. Substantial breadth of spike-specific CD8+ and CD4+ T cell responses was reported after vaccination.

TCRbeta CDR3 regions were sequenced with the immunoSEQ Assay. After extraction, genomic DNA underwent amplification by bias-controlled multiplex PCR, followed by high-throughput sequencing. In the original analysis: To quantify the absolute abundance of each unique TCRbeta CDR3 region, sequences were collapsed and filtered. T cell fraction was estimated by normalization of TCRbeta template counts to usable DNA, with usable DNA being measured through amplification of reference genes present in all nucleated cells. Repertoire TCRs were annotated as SARS-CoV-2-specific by exact matching of V gene, CDR3 amino acid sequence and J gene to a known reactive TCR set. The reference SARS-CoV-2 TCR set was derived from MIRA and filtered for enrichment in COVID-19-positive ImmuneCODE repertoires, a step that removed public or cross-reactive TCRs. Using the MIRA antigens, annotated TCRs were further analysed by specific ORF or by position within an ORF. Breadth was defined as annotated unique rearrangements over total unique productive rearrangements; depth was the summed frequency of those rearrangements. Two-sided Wilcoxon rank-sum tests were applied when comparing TCR breadth between groups. What TCRdb holds here is the immuneACCESS table cut down to in-frame rearrangements. Part of the clones is not present; checked against another copy, under half of the missing clones reflect an unresolved V gene, and the others are unexplained. The DNA gave D and trimming, while V, J and clone size come from that table. The sample records 410,000 or so clones, about 93% of which are singletons. Jointly, the top ten make up 9% to 15% of the sample.

Details on this clone: What antigen it recognizes has not been identified. The sample holds no much larger clone one base away, and base qualities are not on file.

The TCR comes from a person aged 18-65 years who received the Ad26.COV2.S COVID-19 vaccine or a placebo. This specimen was peripheral blood, taken in a trial of Ad26.COV2.S vaccine versus placebo.

CDR3 reads: CASSPDDQETQYF. In nucleotide form, the sequence is TGTGCCAGCAGCCCCGACGACCAAGAGACCCAGTACTTC. Recombination linked TRBV6-2 or TRBV6-3 to TRBJ2-5, with the D gene not confidently named. From its cysteine to its phenylalanine, the CDR3 spans 13 amino acids. Kept here is only the CDR3 DNA, which spans 39 bases and is read in frame from base 1. CDR1 and CDR2 (MNHEY, SVGEGT) derive from the germline V gene. The junction shows trimming of 6 bases on V and 0 bases on J, plus 8 bases between the germline ends.